This is a list of T cell receptor beta chains from one sample in a study of T cells after yellow fever vaccination. MiXCR, applied by TCRdb to the 5' RACE reads, yields one record per CDR3 protein. Of about 340,000 distinct CDR3 sequences detected, about 4% appear once; the ten largest clones hold 20% to 25%. Material: PBMCs, obtained 5 days after the yellow fever booster vaccination. These receptors were collected from a man between 18 and 29 years old who received the YFV17D yellow fever vaccine. CDR3s include the opening cysteine and the closing phenylalanine or tryptophan. Not all rows give a size; the values are once, few, many and, for expanded clones, a class.

V,size,J,CDR3
TRBV5-4,-,TRBJ2-7,CASSLGALGTSGGEQYF
TRBV7-2,-,TRBJ1-3,CASSLDTLSSGNTIYF
TRBV20-1,-,TRBJ1-2,CSARTRRTGLGNYGYTF
TRBV5-4,-,TRBJ2-7,CASSLSRWGSPYEQYF
TRBV6-5,few,TRBJ1-2,CASSLHRGYGYTF
TRBV12-3/TRBV12-4,few,TRBJ1-4,CASSQQGTAPNEKLFF
TRBV5-1,many,TRBJ2-3,CASSLGQSNTDTQYF
TRBV20-1,few,TRBJ2-3,CSLSTSENTQYF
TRBV6-2/TRBV6-3,few,TRBJ1-1,CASSLDLNGGQQNTEAFF
TRBV6-2/TRBV6-3,many,TRBJ2-7,CASKGTSTLHEQYF
TRBV12-3/TRBV12-4,few,TRBJ1-3,CASSFPGGGNTIYF
TRBV7-2,many,TRBJ2-5,CASSLVRKETQYF
TRBV7-2,-,TRBJ2-7,CASSAQGPEQYF
TRBV20-1,-,TRBJ1-1,CSARRDVNTEAFF
TRBV24-1,-,TRBJ1-1,CATSDLDTGGAKSFIYTEAFF
TRBV5-1,many,TRBJ1-1,CASSLDGTPWAEAFF
TRBV7-9,many,TRBJ1-1,CASSFPVENTEAFF
TRBV11-2,-,TRBJ2-4,CASSLSQDRGRNIQYF
TRBV20-1,few,TRBJ1-1,CSAREQIEAFF
TRBV29-1,few,TRBJ1-4,CSVATGVHMKLFF
TRBV5-1,few,TRBJ2-2,CASSLEWTVTGELFF
TRBV12-3/TRBV12-4,many,TRBJ2-3,CASSLAEGDTQYF
TRBV4-3,-,TRBJ1-1,CASSQRGPMNTEAFF
TRBV6-5,many,TRBJ2-1,CASSPGQGARHNEQFF
TRBV5-1,-,TRBJ1-4,CASSDPQGYNEKLFF
TRBV11-3,-,TRBJ2-1,CASSSSGAANNEQFF
TRBV20-1,many,TRBJ2-7,CSAREAGTGIYEQYF